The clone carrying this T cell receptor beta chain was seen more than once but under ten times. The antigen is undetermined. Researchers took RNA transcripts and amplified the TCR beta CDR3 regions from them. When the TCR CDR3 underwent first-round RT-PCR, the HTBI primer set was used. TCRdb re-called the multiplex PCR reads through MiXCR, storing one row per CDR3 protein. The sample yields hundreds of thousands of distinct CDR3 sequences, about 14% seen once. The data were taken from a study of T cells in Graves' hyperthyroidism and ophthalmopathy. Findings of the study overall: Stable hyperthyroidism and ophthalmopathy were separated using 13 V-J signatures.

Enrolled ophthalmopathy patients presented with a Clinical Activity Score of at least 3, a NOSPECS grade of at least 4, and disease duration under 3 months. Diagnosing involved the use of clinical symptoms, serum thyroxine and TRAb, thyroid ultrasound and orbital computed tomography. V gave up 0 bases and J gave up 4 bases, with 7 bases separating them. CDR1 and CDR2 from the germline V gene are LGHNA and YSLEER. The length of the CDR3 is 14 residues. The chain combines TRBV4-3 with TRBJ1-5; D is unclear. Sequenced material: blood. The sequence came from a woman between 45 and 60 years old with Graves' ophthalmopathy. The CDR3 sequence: CASSQDNKNQPQHF. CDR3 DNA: TGCGCCAGCAGCCAAGACAATAAGAATCAGCCCCAGCATTTT.